The T cell receptor beta chain described here comes from a study of regulatory T cells in long-lasting Graves disease. Time point denoted: persistent/refractory GD, antithyroid drugs over 5 years with positive TRAb. Scientists built the TCR library using RNA that was extracted from PBMCs. HTBI primers from iRepertoire and Arm-PCR of CDR3 regions yielded the TCR beta libraries. Using its own MiXCR run on the multiplex PCR reads, TCRdb lists one record per CDR3 protein. The table includes about 460,000 distinct CDR3 sequences, 22% detected once. Germline CDR1 reads MRHNA; CDR2 reads SNTAGT. The CDR3 runs 14 residues. V was shortened by 0 bases and J by 7 bases, with 9 bases between the two germline ends. This clonotype appeared many times.

The sequence derives from a female donor with Graves disease. The sequenced sample was peripheral blood mononuclear cells (PBMCs), obtained when the disease was refractory, from a patient treated with antithyroid drugs. The V gene is TRBV6-4, the J gene TRBJ2-2; D is perhaps TRBD2 (5 bases). The CDR3 DNA sequence: TGTGCCAGCAGTGACTCGAGTCGGGGCGGGGAGCTGTTTTTT. It specifies CASSDSSRGGELFF.